This T cell receptor (beta chain) emerged from a study of vaccination effects on CD4 cells after COVID-19. Study-level background: Antigen-specific CD4+ T cell clonotypes were called by their expansion after viral peptide-pool culture in ViraFEST.

The assay was immunoSEQ multiplex PCR, and TCRdb's table has in-frame clones only and misses some. The table lists fewer than 75,000 clones, roughly 80% of them singletons. General study points: Substantial clonal contraction characterized both infection- and vaccine-induced clones late after vaccination.

CDR1 and CDR2 (germline): SQVTM, ANQGSEA. This CDR3 has 14 amino acids. After removal of 6 bases from V and 1 base from J, the junction contained 6 bases not matched to a gene. About this clone: The antigen remains unidentified.

Subsequent to a culture period of nine to ten days, CD4+ T cells were isolated. Participants were vaccinated with two doses of either the BNT162b2 or mRNA-1273 vaccine. On days 3 and 7, fresh IL-2 medium replaced half the medium. This TCR derives from a human donor who received a COVID-19 vaccine. Sample: CD4+ T cells from PBMCs cultured without peptide, taken after COVID-19 vaccination. The V gene is TRBV29-1, the J gene TRBJ1-2; 9 nucleotides align to TRBD1. The CDR3 DNA reads as TGCAGCGTCGAAAGACAGGGGGTTAACTATGGCTACACCTTC. Residues: CSVERQGVNYGYTF.